These 5 T cell receptor beta chains originate from one sample sequenced in a study of blood T cells in healthy people across ages. For the second PCR, which ran for about 6 to 11 cycles, a sample-barcoded 5' primer and a J-beta primer mix were used. Each CDR3 protein gets one entry after TCRdb re-called the 5' RACE reads with MiXCR. The sample has 1.4 million to 1.5 million distinct CDR3 sequences; about 43% are singletons. The sample comprised blood. The receptors stem from a woman under 30 in good health.

This clonotype occurred a few times. The chain links TRBV21-1 to TRBJ2-7; whether TRBD1, the table's D call, matches the DNA was not checked. TRBV21-1 is deemed a pseudogene. This CDR3 contains 15 residues. CDR3 in amino acids: CASSKDSNPGPEQYF. The CDR3 DNA sequence: TGTGCCAGCAGCAAAGACAGCAATCCCGGCCCCGAGCAGTACTTC.

The chain links TRBV6-5 to TRBJ1-1, with 7 bases fitting TRBD1. The ends lost 8 bases at V and 6 bases at J; junction bases unmatched: 3. Germline lookup yields CDR1 MNHEY and CDR2 SVGAGI. This CDR3 is 11 amino acids long. The CDR3 sequence: CASGDRAEAFF. CDR3 nucleotide sequence: TGTGCCAGCGGGGACAGAGCTGAAGCTTTCTTT.

The CDR3 coding sequence is TGCAGTGCTATAACAGGGGGCAACACCGGGGAGCTGTTTTTT. This gives the protein CSAITGGNTGELFF. This chain links TRBV20-1 with TRBJ2-2; 9 positions agree with TRBD1. V was clipped by 4 bases and J by 2 bases; unmatched bases: 2. The germline CDR1 and CDR2 sequences are DFQATT and SNEGSKA (reference sequence). The CDR3 sequence is 14 residues long.

This clonotype was counted only a few times. This rearrangement joins TRBV20-1 to TRBJ2-7; either TRBD1 or TRBD2 may fit D (5 bases each). Germline CDR1 and CDR2: DFQATT and SNEGSKA (reference sequence). Trimming shortened V by 6 bases and J by 2 bases, and 23 bases separated the two germline ends. This CDR3 contains 16 residues. CDR3 loop: CSAANPRDRVPYEQYF. CDR3 sequence (DNA): TGCAGTGCCGCAAACCCCCGGGACCGGGTTCCCTACGAGCAGTACTTC.

Note on this clonotype: The CDR3 does not end in the conserved phenylalanine or tryptophan, so this is likely a read error. The chain is built from TRBV7-2 and TRBJ1-6; 9 nucleotides line up with TRBD1. The V gene's germline CDR1 is SGHTA and CDR2 FQGNSA. Trimming removed 4 bases from V and 6 bases from J; junction bases left unmatched: 4. CDR3 length: 15 residues. The CDR3 DNA reads as TGTGCCAGCAGCTCCACAGGGGGCTTTAATTCACCCCTCCACCTT. It codes for CASSSTGGFNSPLHL.